Shown below are 20 T cell receptor beta chains from a single sample sequenced in a study of untreated major depressive disorder. Overall study findings and caveats: Compared with controls, depressed patients showed more TRBV05-01 (Vbeta 5.1) usage in CD4+ T cells.

Their antigens remain unidentified. The method was immunoSEQ multiplex PCR; TCRdb's version includes in-frame clones alone and lacks a portion of them. The data show about 25,000 clones, approximately 91% seen once. The sample was CD4+ T cells from PBMCs. The origin of the receptors is a woman aged 25 to 39 with major depressive disorder.

This chain links TRBV4-3 with TRBJ1-3; no clear D. This CDR3 comprises 14 residues. Germline assignment: CDR1 LGHNA and CDR2 YSLEER. Trimming pared 0 bases from V and 1 base from J, leaving 4 bases between. The CDR3 nucleotides are TGCGCCAGCAGCCAAGAACGGTCTGGAAACACCATATATTTT. Translating gives CASSQERSGNTIYF.

This clone turned up a few times. V is TRBV27 and J is TRBJ2-7; 8 bases match TRBD2. The CDR3 is 15 amino acids. The V gene's germline CDR1 is MNHEY and CDR2 SMNVEV (reference sequence). V shed 6 bases and J 2 bases; nucleotides not matched to a gene: 9. The CDR3 reads CASSRIAGPAYEQYF. CDR3 coding DNA: TGTGCCAGCAGCCGCATAGCGGGGCCGGCCTACGAGCAGTACTTC.

The rearrangement joins TRBV27 to TRBJ2-1; 9 bases line up with TRBD2. Losses at the gene ends were 4 bases for V and 6 bases for J; bases not matched to a gene: 7. Germline-derived CDR1 and CDR2 are MNHEY and SMNVEV (reference sequence). There are 15 residues in the CDR3. The CDR3 spells CASSSWGGRVNEQFF. For the CDR3, the DNA is TGTGCCAGCAGTTCATGGGGCGGGAGGGTCAATGAGCAGTTCTTC.

The chain recombines TRBV6-1 with TRBJ2-2; TRBD1 matches at 9 bases. Germline values: CDR1 MNHNS, CDR2 SASEGT. Trimming at V came to 2 bases and at J to 6 bases, leaving 7 bases not matched to a gene. The CDR3 sequence is 16 residues long. The CDR3 DNA is TGTGCCAGCAGTGAACCGGGACAGGGATCGGCCGGGGAGCTGTTTTTT. It codes for CASSEPGQGSAGELFF.

To note about this clone: A read error may produce the germline difference seen at one junction end. The V call is TRBV2, the J call TRBJ2-5; possibly TRBD1 or TRBD2 for D (6 bases each). The CDR3 runs to 13 residues. Germline CDR1 is SNHLY and CDR2 is FYNNEI. The CDR3 region is CASTGQLEGGADF. The CDR3 DNA is TGTGCCAGCACCGGACAATTGGAGGGGGGCGCAGACTTC.

This rearrangement joins TRBV5-1 to TRBJ2-5, with D perhaps being TRBD1 or TRBD2 (5 bases each). The V end lost 6 bases, the J end lost 5 bases, and 17 bases lay between the germline ends. Germline V gene lookup returns CDR1 SGHRS and CDR2 YFSETQ. The CDR3 loop spans 14 amino acids. The CDR3 protein is CASTLVGTGETQYF. CDR3 bases: TGCGCCAGCACCCTGGTCGGGACGGGGGAGACCCAGTACTTC.

The chain couples TRBV15 to TRBJ1-1, with TRBD1 matching over 8 bases. V was pared by 3 bases and J by 0 bases, with 9 bases of the junction left unmatched. This CDR3 is built from 17 residues. Germline CDR1 is LNHNV and CDR2 is YYDKDF (reference sequence). CDR3 protein: CATSRPWTGMMNTEAFF. The CDR3 DNA is TGTGCCACCAGCAGGCCCTGGACAGGGATGATGAACACTGAAGCTTTCTTT. Supplemented by reference TRBV15 and TRBJ1-1, the full variable domain reads DAMVIQNPRYQVTQFGKPVTLSCSQTLNHNVMYWYQQKSSQAPKLLFHYYDKDFNNEADTPDNFQSRRPNTSFCFLDIRSPGLGDTAMYLCATSRPWTGMMNTEAFFGQGTRLTVV.

The rearrangement uses TRBV4-1 and TRBJ1-5, with D possibly TRBD1 on 6 matching bases. Looked up from germline, CDR1 is MGHRA and CDR2 is YSYEKL. This CDR3 has 17 residues. V lost 3 bases and J 6 bases, leaving 21 bases between the germline ends. CDR3 nucleotides: TGCGCCAGCAGCCATCTGACCCTCCGGGGGCAGGCTCAGCCCCAGCATTTT. Translated, it gives CASSHLTLRGQAQPQHF.

The chain carries TRBV4-2 and TRBJ1-2; 10 bases fit TRBD1. Germline lookup yields CDR1 LGHNA and CDR2 YNFKEQ. The CDR3 is 17 amino acids. With V trimmed by 4 bases and J by 5 bases, 13 bases remained unmatched. The CDR3 nucleotides are TGTGCCAGCAGCCCCGATTTCGGGACAGGGGATTTATATGGCTACACCTTC. Its translation: CASSPDFGTGDLYGYTF.

The rearrangement uses TRBV6-1 and TRBJ2-7, with unresolved D. The CDR3 runs 12 residues. Germline V lookup: CDR1 MNHNS, CDR2 SASEGT. The V end lost 8 bases, the J end lost 2 bases, and 10 bases lay between the germline ends. The CDR3 loop reads CASCRRPYEQYF. Written as DNA, the CDR3 is TGTGCCAGCTGTCGCAGGCCCTACGAGCAGTACTTC.

This clone was seen a few times. This chain links TRBV19 with TRBJ2-3; 9 bases line up with TRBD2. The J segment lost 11 bases and the V segment lost 5 bases, leaving 11 bases of the junction unmatched. Germline CDR1 is LNHDA and CDR2 is SQIVND (reference sequence). The CDR3 has 14 residues. This CDR3 is CASSPSWLLAGQYF. The CDR3, as DNA: TGTGCCAGTAGTCCCAGCTGGCTACTAGCGGGGCAGTATTTT.

This clone was seen once. The V call is TRBV20-1, the J call TRBJ2-5, with unresolved D. V was clipped by 2 bases and J by 4 bases, with 5 bases between them. This CDR3 has 11 amino acids. CDR1 is DFQATT and CDR2 is SNEGSKA in the germline V gene (reference sequence). The CDR3 here is CSARIRETQYF. In DNA, the CDR3 is TGCAGTGCTAGAATTCGAGAGACCCAGTACTTC.

The V and J genes are TRBV2 and TRBJ2-7, with a possible D match to TRBD2 (6 bases). Germline CDR1 SNHLY, CDR2 FYNNEI. This CDR3 has 17 amino acids. Trimming pared 3 bases from V and 3 bases from J, leaving 21 bases between. The CDR3 nucleotides read TGTGCCAGCAGTGATGGAGGGCCCCGGGACCCATTCTACGAGCAGTACTTC. Amino acid sequence: CASSDGGPRDPFYEQYF.

The rearrangement uses TRBV27 and TRBJ1-2, with TRBD1 as a possible D gene (6 bases). The CDR3 extends over 15 amino acids. The germline V and J ends were trimmed by 6 bases and 4 bases, with 18 bases remaining between them. CDR1 and CDR2 (germline): MNHEY, SMNVEV (reference sequence). CDR3 nucleotide sequence: TGTGCCAGCAGCTCCTGGACAGACGGAATCTATGGCTACACCTTC. This encodes CASSSWTDGIYGYTF.

This clone was detected once. The chain couples TRBV7-8 to TRBJ2-1; 8 bases agree with TRBD1. The CDR3 length is 15 residues. Looked up from germline, CDR1 is SGHVS and CDR2 is FQNEAQ. Trimming removed 1 base from V and 3 bases from J; junction bases left unmatched: 2. CDR3 sequence reads: CASSLGTGYYNEQFF. CDR3 DNA: TGTGCCAGCAGCTTAGGGACAGGGTACTACAATGAGCAGTTCTTC.

The V and J genes are TRBV6-5 and TRBJ1-2; D not resolved. V lost 5 bases, J lost 3 bases, and 7 bases lay in between. The CDR3 length is 12 residues. From germline, CDR1 is MNHEY and CDR2 SVGAGI. DNA of the CDR3: TGTGCCAGCAGTGCGACTGACTATGGCTACACCTTC. This encodes CASSATDYGYTF.

The CDR3 protein is CASSFGTANYGYTF. DNA of the CDR3: TGTGCCAGCAGCTTCGGTACAGCTAACTATGGCTACACCTTC. The rearrangement joins TRBV5-4 to TRBJ1-2; the D is unclear. This CDR3 contains 14 residues. The V end was cut by 2 bases, the J end by 0 bases, with 8 bases between. The germline V gene encodes CDR1 SGHNT and CDR2 YYREEE (reference sequence).

V usage is TRBV28 and J usage is TRBJ2-7; a weak D match, TRBD1 (6 bases). The CDR3 has 13 residues. Germline CDR1 and CDR2: MDHEN and SYDVKM. V lost 5 bases and J lost 3, with 11 bases in between. The CDR3 sequence is CASSTGYGYEQYF. The DNA of the CDR3 is TGTGCCAGCAGTACAGGGTATGGCTACGAGCAGTACTTC. The whole variable domain, remainder taken from reference TRBV28 and TRBJ2-7, is DVKVTQSSRYLVKRTGEKVFLECVQDMDHENMFWYRQDPGLGLRLIYFSYDVKMKEKGDIPEGYSVSREKKERFSLILESASTNQTSMYLCASSTGYGYEQYFGPGTRLTVT.

The rearrangement joins TRBV7-8 to TRBJ1-1; the D is unclear. This CDR3 has 15 amino acids. In germline, CDR1 is SGHVS, CDR2 FQNEAQ. V gave up 5 bases and J gave up 2 bases, with 15 bases separating them. CDR3 nucleotides: TGTGCCAGCAGCCTAGTGCCAGATATTAACACTGAAGCTTTCTTT. Translation: CASSLVPDINTEAFF. The full variable domain, its missing parts supplied by reference TRBV7-8 and TRBJ1-1, is GAGVSQSPRYKVAKRGQDVALRCDPISGHVSLFWYQQALGQGPEFLTYFQNEAQLDKSGLPSDRFFAERPEGSVSTLKIQRTQQEDSAVYLCASSLVPDINTEAFFGQGTRLTVV.

The rearrangement uses TRBV18 and TRBJ2-2, with D possibly matching TRBD1 (6 bases). Germline-derived CDR1 and CDR2 are KGHSH and LQKENI. The CDR3 is 17 residues long. V was pared by 4 bases and J by 0 bases, with 15 bases between. CDR3 region: CASSLVSRTANTGELFF. In DNA form, the CDR3 reads TGTGCCAGCTCACTAGTGTCCCGGACAGCGAACACCGGGGAGCTGTTTTTT.